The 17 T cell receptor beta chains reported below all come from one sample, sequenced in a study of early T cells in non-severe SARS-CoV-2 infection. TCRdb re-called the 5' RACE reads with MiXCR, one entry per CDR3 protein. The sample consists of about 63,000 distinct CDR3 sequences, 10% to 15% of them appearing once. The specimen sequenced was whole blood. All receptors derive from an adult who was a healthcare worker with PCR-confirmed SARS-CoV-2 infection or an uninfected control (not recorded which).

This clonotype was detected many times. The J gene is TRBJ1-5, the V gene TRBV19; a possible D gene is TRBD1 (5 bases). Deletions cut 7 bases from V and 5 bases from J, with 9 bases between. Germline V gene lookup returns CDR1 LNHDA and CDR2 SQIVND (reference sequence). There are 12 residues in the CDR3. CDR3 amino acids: CASKTGYQPQHF. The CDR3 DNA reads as TGTGCCAGTAAAACAGGTTATCAGCCCCAGCATTTT.

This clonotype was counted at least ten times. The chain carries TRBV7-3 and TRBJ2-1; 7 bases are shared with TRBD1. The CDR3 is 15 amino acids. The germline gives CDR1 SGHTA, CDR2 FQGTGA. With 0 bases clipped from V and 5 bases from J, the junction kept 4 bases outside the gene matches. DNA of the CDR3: TGTGCCAGCAGCTTAACAGGGGGCGTTAACAATGAGCAGTTCTTC. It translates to CASSLTGGVNNEQFF.

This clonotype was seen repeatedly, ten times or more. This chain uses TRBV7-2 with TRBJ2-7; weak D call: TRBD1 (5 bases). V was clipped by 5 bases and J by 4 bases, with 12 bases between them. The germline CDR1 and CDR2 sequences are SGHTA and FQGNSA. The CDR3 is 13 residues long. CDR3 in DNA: TGTGCCAGCAGCCGACAGAGAGGATACGAGCAGTACTTC. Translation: CASSRQRGYEQYF.

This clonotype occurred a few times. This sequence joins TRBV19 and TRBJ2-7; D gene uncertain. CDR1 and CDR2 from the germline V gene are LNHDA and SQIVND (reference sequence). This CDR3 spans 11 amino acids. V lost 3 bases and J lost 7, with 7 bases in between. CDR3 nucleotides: TGTGCCAGTAGTATGGTAGGGGAGCAGTACTTC. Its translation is CASSMVGEQYF.

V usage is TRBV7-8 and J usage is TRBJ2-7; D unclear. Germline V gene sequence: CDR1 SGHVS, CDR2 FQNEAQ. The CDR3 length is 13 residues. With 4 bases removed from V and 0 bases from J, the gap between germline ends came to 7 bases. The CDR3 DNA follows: TGTGCCAGCAGCTCAACAGACTCCTACGAGCAGTACTTC. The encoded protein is CASSSTDSYEQYF.

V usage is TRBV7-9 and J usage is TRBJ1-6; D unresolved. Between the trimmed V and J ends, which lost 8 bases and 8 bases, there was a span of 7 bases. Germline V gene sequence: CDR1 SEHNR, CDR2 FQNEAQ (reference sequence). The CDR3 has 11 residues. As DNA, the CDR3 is TGTGCCAGCCGAGTGGATTCACCCCTCCACTTT. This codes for CASRVDSPLHF.

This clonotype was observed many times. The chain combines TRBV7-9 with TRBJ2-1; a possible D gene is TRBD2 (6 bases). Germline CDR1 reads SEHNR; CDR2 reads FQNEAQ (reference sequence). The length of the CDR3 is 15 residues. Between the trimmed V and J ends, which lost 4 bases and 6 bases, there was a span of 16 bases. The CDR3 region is CASSSPGLPSNEQFF. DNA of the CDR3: TGTGCCAGCAGCTCACCAGGACTACCTTCCAATGAGCAGTTCTTC.

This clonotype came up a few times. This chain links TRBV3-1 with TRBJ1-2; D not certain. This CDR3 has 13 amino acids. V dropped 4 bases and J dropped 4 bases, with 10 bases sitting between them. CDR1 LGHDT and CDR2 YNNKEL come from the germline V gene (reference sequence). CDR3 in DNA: TGTGCCAGCAGCCCAGGACGGATCTATGGCTACACCTTC. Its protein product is CASSPGRIYGYTF.

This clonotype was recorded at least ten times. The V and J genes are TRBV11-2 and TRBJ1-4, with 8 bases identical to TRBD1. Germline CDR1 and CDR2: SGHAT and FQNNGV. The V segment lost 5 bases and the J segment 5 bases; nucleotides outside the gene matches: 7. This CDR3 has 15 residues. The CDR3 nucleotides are TGTGCCAGCAGCACCAACAGGGGGATGAATGAAAAACTGTTTTTT. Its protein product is CASSTNRGMNEKLFF.

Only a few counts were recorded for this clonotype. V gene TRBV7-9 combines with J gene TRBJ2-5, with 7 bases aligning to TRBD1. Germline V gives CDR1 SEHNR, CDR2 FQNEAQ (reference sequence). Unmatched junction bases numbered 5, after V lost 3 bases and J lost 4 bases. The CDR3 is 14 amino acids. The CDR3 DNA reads TGTGCCAGCAGCTTTACAGGGGAAGGAGAGACCCAGTACTTC. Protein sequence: CASSFTGEGETQYF.

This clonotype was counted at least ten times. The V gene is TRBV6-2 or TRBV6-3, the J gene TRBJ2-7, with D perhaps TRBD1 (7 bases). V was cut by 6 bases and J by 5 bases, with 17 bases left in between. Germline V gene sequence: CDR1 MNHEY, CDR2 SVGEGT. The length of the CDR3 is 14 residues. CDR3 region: CASSFGRQGHEQYF. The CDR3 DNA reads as TGTGCCAGCAGCTTCGGGAGACAGGGCCACGAGCAGTACTTC.

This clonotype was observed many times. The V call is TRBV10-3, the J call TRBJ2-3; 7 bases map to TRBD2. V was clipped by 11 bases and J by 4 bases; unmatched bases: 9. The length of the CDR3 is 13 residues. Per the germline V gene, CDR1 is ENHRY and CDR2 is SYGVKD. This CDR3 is CAVEVAGSDTQYF. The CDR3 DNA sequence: TGTGCCGTCGAGGTAGCGGGCTCAGATACGCAGTATTTT.

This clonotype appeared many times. The CDR3 is CASSEPSMNTEAFF. For the CDR3, the DNA is TGTGCCAGCAGCGAACCGAGTATGAACACTGAAGCTTTCTTT. The genes are TRBV6-2 or TRBV6-3 and TRBJ1-1; D uncertain. V was clipped by 6 bases and J by 0 bases, with 11 bases between them. Germline CDR1 reads MNHEY; CDR2 reads SVGEGT. The CDR3 spans 14 residues.

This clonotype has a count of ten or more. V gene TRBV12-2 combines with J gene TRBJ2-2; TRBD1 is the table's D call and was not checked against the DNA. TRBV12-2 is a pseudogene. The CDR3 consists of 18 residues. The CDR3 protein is CASRRVPFGTPNTGELFF. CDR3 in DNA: TGTGCAAGTCGCAGAGTGCCCTTCGGGACACCAAACACCGGGGAGCTGTTTTTT.

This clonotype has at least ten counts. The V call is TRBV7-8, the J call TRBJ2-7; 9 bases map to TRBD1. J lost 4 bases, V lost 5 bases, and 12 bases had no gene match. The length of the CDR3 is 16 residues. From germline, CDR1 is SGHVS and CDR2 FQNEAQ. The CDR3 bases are TGTGCCAGCAGCCCCCTTGGGGGACAGGGATGGTACGAGCAGTACTTC. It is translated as CASSPLGGQGWYEQYF.

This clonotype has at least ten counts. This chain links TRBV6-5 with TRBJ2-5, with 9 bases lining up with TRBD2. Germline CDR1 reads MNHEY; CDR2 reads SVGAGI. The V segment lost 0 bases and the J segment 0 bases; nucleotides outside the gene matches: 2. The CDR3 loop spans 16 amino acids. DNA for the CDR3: TGTGCCAGCAGTTACTCGCCTAGCGGGGACCAAGAGACCCAGTACTTC. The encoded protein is CASSYSPSGDQETQYF.

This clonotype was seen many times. CDR3 in amino acids: CASRHGAATNEKLFF. As DNA, the CDR3 is TGCGCCAGCCGACACGGGGCGGCAACTAATGAAAAACTGTTTTTT. The V call is TRBV5-1, the J call TRBJ1-4, with a weak D call TRBD1 (5 bases). This CDR3 is built from 15 residues. Germline V gene sequence: CDR1 SGHRS, CDR2 YFSETQ. V lost 7 bases to trimming and J lost 0 bases, with 13 bases between them. The full variable domain, in which reference TRBV5-1 and TRBJ1-4 provide the parts outside the CDR3, is KAGVTQTPRYLIKTRGQQVTLSCSPISGHRSVSWYQQTPGQGLQFLFEYFSETQRNKGNFPGRFSGRQFSNSRSEMNVSTLELGDSALYLCASRHGAATNEKLFFGSGTQLSVL.